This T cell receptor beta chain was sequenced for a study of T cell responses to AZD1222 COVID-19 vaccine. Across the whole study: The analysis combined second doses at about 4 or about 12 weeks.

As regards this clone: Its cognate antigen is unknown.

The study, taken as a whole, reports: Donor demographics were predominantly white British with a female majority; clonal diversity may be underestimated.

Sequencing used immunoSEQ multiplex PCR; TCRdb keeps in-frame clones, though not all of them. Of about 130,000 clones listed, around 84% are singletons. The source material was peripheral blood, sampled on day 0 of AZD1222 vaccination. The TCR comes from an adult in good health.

Here the CDR3 DNA reads TGCAGCGGGACCTCGATCGCTGAAGCTTTCTTT. Protein product: CSGTSIAEAFF. The chain recombines TRBV29-1 with TRBJ1-1; D call uncertain. The CDR3 is 11 residues long. Germline V CDR1 and CDR2: SQVTM, ANQGSEA. V lost 7 bases, J lost 6 bases, and 12 bases lay in between.